The 12 T cell receptor beta chains below were found in one sample sequenced in a study of blood T cell repertoires in COVID-19. Profiling relied on immunoSEQ multiplex PCR, and the TCRdb table lists in-frame clones only, not all of them. The data hold 250,000 to 350,000 clones, with roughly 88% observed a single time. The sequenced sample consisted of peripheral blood. These receptors originate from a woman aged 25 to 45 with COVID-19, enrolled during active disease.

The rearrangement joins TRBV19 to TRBJ2-3, with 8 positions matching TRBD1. Germline CDR1 LNHDA, CDR2 SQIVND (reference sequence). The CDR3 consists of 15 residues. Unmatched junction bases numbered 7, after V lost 8 bases and J lost 0 bases. CDR3 bases: TGTGCCAGTGCCACAGGACAGGGAAGCACAGATACGCAGTATTTT. Amino acids: CASATGQGSTDTQYF. The whole variable domain, remainder taken from reference TRBV19 and TRBJ2-3, is DGGITQSPKYLFRKEGQNVTLSCEQNLNHDAMYWYRQDPGQGLRLIYYSQIVNDFQKGDIAEGYSVSREKKESFPLTVTSAQKNPTAFYLCASATGQGSTDTQYFGPGTRLTVL.

The chain uses TRBV4-1 and TRBJ2-3; D remains unclear. The CDR3 spans 13 residues. V shed 4 bases and J shed 3 bases, with 8 bases lying between them. Germline V gives CDR1 MGHRA, CDR2 YSYEKL. CDR3 protein: CASSLSLTDTQYF. CDR3 DNA sequence: TGCGCCAGCAGCCTTTCTTTAACAGATACGCAGTATTTT.

The rearrangement joins TRBV3-1 (or the pseudogene TRBV3-2) to TRBJ2-3; 12 bases fit TRBD2. The CDR3 runs to 15 residues. Germline-derived CDR1 and CDR2 are LGHDT and YNNKEL (reference sequence). V gave up 4 bases and J gave up 7 bases; unmatched junction bases: 6. The CDR3 DNA reads as TGTGCCAGCAGCCGACTAGCGGGAGCGTTTAATACGCAGTATTTT. Amino acids: CASSRLAGAFNTQYF.

This rearrangement joins TRBV5-6 to TRBJ1-1, with no clear D. CDR1 is SGHDT, CDR2 YYEEEE, per germline. The V gene lost 5 bases and the J gene lost 4 bases, with 12 bases spanning the gap. CDR3 length equals 13 residues. Written as DNA, the CDR3 is TGTGCCAGCAGTCGGGATTGGAGCACTGAAGCTTTCTTT. Translated: CASSRDWSTEAFF.

V usage is TRBV7-6 and J usage is TRBJ2-7; the D gene is possibly TRBD1 (7 bases). V lost 0 bases and J 2 bases, leaving 14 bases between the germline ends. CDR1 SGHVS and CDR2 FNYEAQ come from the germline V gene. CDR3 length: 16 residues. CDR3 DNA sequence: TGTGCCAGCAGCTTAGCCGGGGCAGGGGGGACCTACGAGCAGTACTTC. Residues: CASSLAGAGGTYEQYF.

As regards this clone: Different DNA sequences within this sample yield the same CDR3. The V call is TRBV5-4, the J call TRBJ2-3; TRBD2 is a possible D gene (5 bases). This CDR3 spans 13 amino acids. V was clipped by 3 bases and J by 3 bases, with 8 bases between them. Germline V gives CDR1 SGHNT, CDR2 YYREEE (reference sequence). The CDR3 region has the DNA TGTGCCAGCAGCTCCCCGGGGACAGATACGCAGTATTTT. It translates to CASSSPGTDTQYF.

This rearrangement joins TRBV12-3 or TRBV12-4 to TRBJ2-3; perhaps TRBD2 as D (5 bases). The CDR3 is made up of 11 amino acids. V lost 5 bases to trimming and J lost 14 bases, with 14 bases between them. CDR3 sequence: CASSTLDLWYF. The CDR3 coding sequence is TGTGCCAGCAGTACACTAGATTTATGGTATTTT.

The chain joins TRBV2 to TRBJ2-4; D is perhaps TRBD2 (6 bases). The CDR3 consists of 17 residues. V was shortened by 0 bases and J by 7 bases, with 19 bases between the two germline ends. Germline V gives CDR1 SNHLY, CDR2 FYNNEI. CDR3: CASSEARRAGGVNIQYF. CDR3 sequence (DNA): TGTGCCAGCAGTGAAGCAAGGAGGGCCGGAGGGGTGAACATTCAGTACTTC.

The V and J genes are TRBV7-9 and TRBJ2-1; TRBD2 agrees at 7 bases. CDR3 length: 16 residues. Germline lookup yields CDR1 SEHNR and CDR2 FQNEAQ (reference sequence). V trimming: 0 bases; J trimming: 8 bases; junction bases outside the gene matches: 10. In nucleotides, the CDR3 is TGTGCCAGCAGCTTAGCCGGTAGGGCGGGAGTAGATGAGCAGTTCTTC. Its protein is CASSLAGRAGVDEQFF.

The chain combines TRBV11-3 with TRBJ2-1; 14 bases match TRBD2. CDR3 length equals 15 residues. The V gene's germline CDR1 is SGHNT and CDR2 YENEEA. The V gene end was trimmed by 5 bases and the J gene end by 7 bases; junction bases not matched to a gene: 4. The CDR3: CASSKRTSGRNEQFF. The CDR3 DNA reads as TGTGCCAGCAGCAAAAGGACTAGCGGGAGGAATGAGCAGTTCTTC.

In its sample, this clone was seen once. The chain recombines TRBV7-8 with TRBJ1-2, with D possibly matching TRBD1 (5 bases). Germline assignment: CDR1 SGHVS and CDR2 FQNEAQ. CDR3 length: 14 amino acids. V gave up 2 bases and J gave up 5 bases, with 12 bases separating them. This CDR3 reads CASSLPGGFYGYTF. CDR3 sequence (DNA): TGTGCCAGCAGCTTACCCGGGGGGTTTTATGGCTACACCTTC.

V and J are TRBV6-1 and TRBJ1-5; D is unresolved. CDR3 length equals 13 residues. The V and J ends lost 3 bases and 4 bases respectively, with 7 bases between them. Germline CDR1 and CDR2: MNHNS and SASEGT. The CDR3 protein is CASSERTNQPQHF. In nucleotides, the CDR3 is TGTGCCAGCAGTGAGCGAACTAATCAGCCCCAGCATTTT.